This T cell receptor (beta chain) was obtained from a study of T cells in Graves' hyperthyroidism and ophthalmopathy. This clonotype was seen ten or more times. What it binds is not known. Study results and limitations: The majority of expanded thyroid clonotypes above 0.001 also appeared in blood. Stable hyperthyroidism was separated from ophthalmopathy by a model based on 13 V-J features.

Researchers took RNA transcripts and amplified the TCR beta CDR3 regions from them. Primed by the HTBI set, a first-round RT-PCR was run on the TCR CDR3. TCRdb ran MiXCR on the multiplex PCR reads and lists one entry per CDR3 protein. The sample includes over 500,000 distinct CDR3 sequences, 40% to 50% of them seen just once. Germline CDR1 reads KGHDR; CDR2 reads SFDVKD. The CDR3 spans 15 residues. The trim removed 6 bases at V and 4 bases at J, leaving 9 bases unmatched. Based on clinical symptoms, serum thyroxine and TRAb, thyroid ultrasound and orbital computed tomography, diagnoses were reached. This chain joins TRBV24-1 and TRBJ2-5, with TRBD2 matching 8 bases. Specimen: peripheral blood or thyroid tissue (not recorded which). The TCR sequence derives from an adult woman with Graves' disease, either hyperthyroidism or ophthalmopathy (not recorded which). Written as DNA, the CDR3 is TGTGCCACCAGTCGCAGCAGCGGGAGTGGAGAGACCCAGTACTTC. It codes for CATSRSSGSGETQYF.